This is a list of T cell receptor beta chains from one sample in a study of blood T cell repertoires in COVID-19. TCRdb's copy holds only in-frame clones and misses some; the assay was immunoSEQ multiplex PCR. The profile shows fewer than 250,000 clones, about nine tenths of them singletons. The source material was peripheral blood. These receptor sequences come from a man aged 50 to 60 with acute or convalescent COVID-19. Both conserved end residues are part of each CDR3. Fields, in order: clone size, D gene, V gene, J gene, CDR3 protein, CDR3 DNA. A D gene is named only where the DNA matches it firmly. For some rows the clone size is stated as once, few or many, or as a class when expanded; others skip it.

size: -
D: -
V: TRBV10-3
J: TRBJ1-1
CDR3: CAISESNQGSNTEAFF
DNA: TGTGCCATCAGTGAGTCGAATCAGGGGTCGAACACTGAAGCTTTCTTT

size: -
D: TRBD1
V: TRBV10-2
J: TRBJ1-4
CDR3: CASSESMGAGGEKLFF
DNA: TGCGCCAGCAGTGAGTCAATGGGGGCAGGGGGTGAAAAACTGTTTTTT

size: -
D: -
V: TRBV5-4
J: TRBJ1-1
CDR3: CASSSDKNTEAFF
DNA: TGTGCCAGCAGCTCGGACAAGAACACTGAAGCTTTCTTT

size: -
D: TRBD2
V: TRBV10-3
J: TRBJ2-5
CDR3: CAISESPSGGQETQYF
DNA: TGTGCCATCAGTGAGTCGCCTAGCGGGGGGCAAGAGACCCAGTACTTC

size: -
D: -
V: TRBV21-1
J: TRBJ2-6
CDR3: CASSTLYRGESSGANVLTF
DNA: TGTGCCAGCAGCACGCTGTACAGGGGCGAGAGCTCTGGGGCCAACGTCCTGACTTTC

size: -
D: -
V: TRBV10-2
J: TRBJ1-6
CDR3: CASSESQGPSPLHF
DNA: TGCGCCAGCAGTGAGTCGCAGGGTCCTTCACCCCTCCACTTT

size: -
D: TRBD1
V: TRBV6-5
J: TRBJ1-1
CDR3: CASSYADRGNTEAFF
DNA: TGTGCCAGCAGTTACGCCGACAGGGGGAACACTGAAGCTTTCTTT

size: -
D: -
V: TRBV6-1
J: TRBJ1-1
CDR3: CASSEGGWGTEAFF
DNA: TGTGCCAGCAGTGAGGGGGGTTGGGGCACTGAAGCTTTCTTT

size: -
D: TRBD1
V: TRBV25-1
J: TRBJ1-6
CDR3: CASRGQGNSPLHF
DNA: TGTGCCAGCAGGGGACAGGGCAATTCACCCCTCCACTTT

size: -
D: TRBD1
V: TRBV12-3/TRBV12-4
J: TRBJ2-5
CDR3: CASSGTGVETQYF
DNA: TGTGCCAGCAGTGGGACAGGGGTTGAGACCCAGTACTTC

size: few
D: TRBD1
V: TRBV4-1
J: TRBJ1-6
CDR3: CASRSGTGNSPLHF
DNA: TGCGCCAGCAGGTCCGGGACAGGGAATTCACCCCTCCACTTT

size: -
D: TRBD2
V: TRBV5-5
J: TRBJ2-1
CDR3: CASSLRTSGEQFF
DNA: TGTGCCAGCAGCTTGCGGACTAGCGGGGAGCAGTTCTTC

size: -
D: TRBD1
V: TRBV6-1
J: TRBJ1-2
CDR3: CASSEFPGGFGYGYTF
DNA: TGTGCCAGCAGTGAATTTCCAGGGGGGTTCGGCTATGGCTACACCTTC

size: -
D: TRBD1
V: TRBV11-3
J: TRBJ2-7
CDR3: CASSPTGDHEQYF
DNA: TGTGCCAGCAGCCCTACAGGGGATCACGAGCAGTACTTC

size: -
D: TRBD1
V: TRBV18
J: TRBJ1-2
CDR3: CASSPNSGTGLYGYTF
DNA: TGTGCCAGCTCACCCAACTCCGGGACAGGGCTCTATGGCTACACCTTC

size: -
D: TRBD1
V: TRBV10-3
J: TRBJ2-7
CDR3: CAILRTGTYEQYF
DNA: TGTGCCATCCTCCGGACAGGGACCTACGAGCAGTACTTC

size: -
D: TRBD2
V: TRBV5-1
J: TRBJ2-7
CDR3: CASSLTSGEQYF
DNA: TGCGCCAGCAGCTTAACTAGCGGCGAGCAGTACTTC

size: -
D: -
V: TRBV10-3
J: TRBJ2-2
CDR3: CAISEEPTAGAGELFF
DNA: TGTGCCATCAGTGAGGAACCAACAGCAGGGGCCGGGGAGCTGTTTTTT

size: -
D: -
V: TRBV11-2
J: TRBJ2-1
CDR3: CASSSHAAGIMGNEQFF
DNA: TGTGCCAGCAGCTCCCATGCTGCAGGGATAATGGGGAATGAGCAGTTCTTC

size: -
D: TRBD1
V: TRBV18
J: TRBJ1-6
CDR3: CASSPFPAGTARQALHF
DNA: TGTGCCAGCTCACCATTTCCGGCCGGGACAGCGCGACAGGCCCTCCACTTT

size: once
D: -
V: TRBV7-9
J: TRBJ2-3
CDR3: CASSLLAGTDTQYF
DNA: TGTGCCAGCAGCTTACTAGCTGGCACAGATACGCAGTATTTT

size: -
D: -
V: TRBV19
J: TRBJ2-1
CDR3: CASSDGGANNEQFF
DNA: TGTGCCAGTAGTGATGGGGGGGCAAACAATGAGCAGTTCTTC

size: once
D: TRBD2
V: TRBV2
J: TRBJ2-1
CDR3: CASTAGLAGMGEQFF
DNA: TGTGCCAGCACCGCGGGACTAGCGGGGATGGGTGAGCAGTTCTTC

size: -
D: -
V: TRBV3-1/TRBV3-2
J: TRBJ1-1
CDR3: CASSQGGGGTEAFF
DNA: TGTGCCAGCAGCCAAGGAGGGGGGGGCACTGAAGCTTTCTTT

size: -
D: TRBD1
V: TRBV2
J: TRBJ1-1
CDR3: CASSGQGNTEAFF
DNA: TGTGCCAGCAGTGGACAGGGGAACACTGAAGCTTTCTTT

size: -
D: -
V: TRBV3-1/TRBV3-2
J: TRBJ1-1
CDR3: CASSQEGGSEAFF
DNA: TGTGCCAGCAGCCAAGAGGGGGGGTCTGAAGCTTTCTTT

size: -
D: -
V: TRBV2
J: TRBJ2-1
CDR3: CASKLGGLTNNEQFF
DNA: TGTGCCAGCAAGTTGGGGGGGCTCACAAACAATGAGCAGTTCTTC

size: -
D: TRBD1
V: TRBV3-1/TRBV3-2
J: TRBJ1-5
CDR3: CASSRGQGSNQPQHF
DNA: TGTGCCAGCAGCCGCGGACAGGGGAGCAATCAGCCCCAGCATTTT

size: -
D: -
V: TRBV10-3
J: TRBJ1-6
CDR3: CAISEDSFNSPLHF
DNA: TGTGCCATCAGTGAGGACAGCTTTAATTCACCCCTCCACTTT

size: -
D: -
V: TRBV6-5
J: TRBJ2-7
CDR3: CASSYSAARGSYEQYF
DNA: TGTGCCAGCAGTTACTCGGCTGCCAGGGGCTCCTACGAGCAGTACTTC

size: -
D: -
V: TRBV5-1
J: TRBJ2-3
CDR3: CASSPGESTDTQYF
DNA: TGCGCCAGCAGCCCCGGGGAGAGCACAGATACGCAGTATTTT

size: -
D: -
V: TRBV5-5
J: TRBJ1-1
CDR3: CASTLQGNTEAFF
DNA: TGTGCCAGCACCCTGCAGGGCAACACTGAAGCTTTCTTT

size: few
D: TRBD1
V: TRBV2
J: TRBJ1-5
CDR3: CASSALQGHSNQPQHF
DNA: TGTGCCAGCAGTGCCCTACAGGGGCATAGCAATCAGCCCCAGCATTTT

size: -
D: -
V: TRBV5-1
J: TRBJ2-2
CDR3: CASTLDPGSGELFF
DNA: TGCGCCAGCACCTTGGATCCGGGATCGGGGGAGCTGTTTTTT

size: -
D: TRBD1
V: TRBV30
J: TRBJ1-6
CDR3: CAWRHRDRADSPLHF
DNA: TGTGCCTGGAGGCACCGGGACAGGGCAGATTCACCCCTCCACTTT

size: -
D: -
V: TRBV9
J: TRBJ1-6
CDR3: CASSVTASSYNSPLHF
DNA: TGTGCCAGCAGCGTCACTGCTAGCTCCTATAATTCACCCCTCCACTTT

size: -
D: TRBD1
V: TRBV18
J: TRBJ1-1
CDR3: CASSPGTGISEAFF
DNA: TGTGCCAGCTCACCAGGGACAGGTATATCTGAAGCTTTCTTT

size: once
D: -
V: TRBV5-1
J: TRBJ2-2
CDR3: CASSSPPGLVNTGELFF
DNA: TGCGCCAGCAGCTCTCCTCCGGGACTCGTAAACACCGGGGAGCTGTTTTTT

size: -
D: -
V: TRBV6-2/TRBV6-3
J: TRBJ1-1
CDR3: CASSYSTPGAFF
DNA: TGTGCCAGCAGTTACTCGACCCCGGGAGCTTTCTTT